This T cell receptor beta chain was identified in a study of cytomegalovirus exposure and HLA in healthy donors. Study results and caveats: A later look showed TCR association rates differing by HLA locus, highest for DRB1 and lowest for HLA-C. Sequencing probably produced one cluster of sequence variants that were highly shared.

60 Vbeta and 13 Jbeta primers were used in PCR. Authors' analysis steps: A later analysis counted roughly 74 million unique TCR beta chains, some 12 million shared. Data came from immunoSEQ multiplex PCR; TCRdb stores just in-frame clones and leaves some out. That table is the source of V, J and clone size, and D and trimming were worked out from the DNA. This table holds about 140,000 clones. With respect to this clone: Its antigen is still unknown.

CDR1 and CDR2 from the germline V gene are MGHRA and YSYEKL. CDR3 length: 15 residues. J was trimmed by 7 bases and V by 0 bases; bases with no gene match: 3. The TCR was taken from a male donor in good health and CMV-seronegative. The sample consisted of PBMCs. The rearrangement links TRBV4-1 to TRBJ2-1; 10 bases are a match to TRBD2. The CDR3 loop is CASSQDLAGVNEQFF. CDR3 nucleotide sequence: TGCGCCAGCAGCCAAGATCTAGCGGGAGTTAATGAGCAGTTCTTC.